This entry concerns a single TCR beta chain. The specificity of this receptor is unknown. Base qualities are not recorded, but no much larger clone differs from it by a single base. From the second PCR step on, the TCR alpha and beta chain libraries were amplified in separate reactions. To determine each donor's CMV status, fresh PBMCs were stimulated overnight with CMV viral lysate, and IFNgamma production from CD4+ T cells was then assessed. CD4 T cells were positively selected with Miltenyi beads, followed by positive selection of CD8 T cells from the CD4-negative fraction. Cells were stained for CD3, CD4, CD8, CD45RA, CD27 and a live/dead dye and were sorted on a BD Aria II into four subsets based on CD45RA and CD27. Blood was obtained from a few healthy volunteers, and the blood from each volunteer was fractionated into CD4 and CD8 T cells and subsequently into four differentiation subsets. About 130 ml of peripheral blood was collected from each donor, and PBMC were isolated by Ficoll-Paque PLUS density-gradient centrifugation. Sorted cells were lysed in RLT buffer, and RNA was extracted with a Qiagen RNeasy kit and stored at -80°C.

Library generation was performed with UMI-ligation and nested PCR. An equimolar mix of two oligonucleotides covering both TRBC1 and TRBC2 was used as the beta constant-region primer. Four rounds of PCR were used to amplify ligated cDNA, with nested alpha and beta constant-region primers being used together with the SP2 primer. A single-stranded oligonucleotide carrying the SP2 primer and a 12-nucleotide UMI was ligated to the 3' end of the cDNA by T4 RNA ligase 1. Incubation of the ligation reaction was carried out at 16 degrees C for roughly 19-24 hours. PCR2 was usually performed as a SYBR Green qPCR and halted at a preset threshold so that over-amplification would not occur. All purifications after the first were performed with Agencourt AMPure XP magnetic beads. Library amounts were measured by Qubit and library quality was assessed on a TapeStation, where the main peak was expected at around 650 bp. Pooled libraries were sequenced on an Illumina MiSeq using v2 2x251 paired-end kits, and typically 1-2 million reads were obtained per sample. Libraries were pooled at about 4 nM per sample, and roughly 5-8% PhiX was added to improve cluster recognition. Concerning the study's data processing: V and J genes were assigned to Demultiplexor-processed FASTQ reads by Decombinator through tag matching, with a single base-pair mismatch being allowed. UMIs were used by Collapsinator to correct both sequencing errors and frequency errors arising from PCR heterogeneity. TCRs were translated and CDR3s were extracted from the conserved cysteine to the FGXG phenylalanine by CDR3Translator, with non-productive sequences being flagged. Repertoires were subsampled to equal numbers of UMI-defined TCRs before Gini, Shannon entropy and inverse Simpson indices were calculated. Within the linear range, a power law was fitted by maximum likelihood to the distributions of clonotype abundance. For one naive CD8 sample, the pipeline and MIGEC produced similar UMI counts, unique TCR numbers and clonal distributions. In one analysis, naive TCRs that were also found in any memory subset of the same donor were excluded from the naive repertoire. The repertoires were searched for 5,500 to 8,000 CMV-associated CDR3 sequences that had been compiled from VDJdb and a published dataset. TCRdb reanalyzed the raw reads on its own, using fastp at Q25 for trimming and MiXCR for clone calling, and kept in-frame beta chains. A single entry per CDR3 protein holds the most common genes and DNA from its merged rows. Here the V and J calls rest on TCRdb's processing, not on the authors' analysis. The sample includes some 83,000 distinct CDR3 sequences, with approximately 9.2% observed a single time. The ten largest account for 1.2% of the sample.

From a lookup of the germline V gene (reference sequence), CDR1 and CDR2 are DFQATT and SNEGSKA. The CDR3 has 14 amino acids, counting the end cysteine and phenylalanine. The sequence is cut down to CDR3 DNA, 42 bases in frame from base 1. Deletion took 3 bases off V and 0 bases off J, with a span of 9 bases between the germline ends. These data belong to a study of naive and memory T cell subsets (dated by TCRdb to the late 2010s). Regarding the research as a whole: An open-source, UMI-based TCR alpha and beta sequencing pipeline was applied to sorted naive and memory peripheral blood T cell subsets. RNA was DNase-treated and reverse transcribed with TCR constant-region primers, mostly using SuperScript III. IgG serology results and the functional CMV T cell responses were in complete agreement.

Points the paper makes about the study in general: In both CD4 and CD8 cells, going from naive through CM, EM and EMRA, the Gini index went up while Shannon and inverse Simpson diversity went down. A few larger clonotypes were found in naive repertoires, especially CD8, and these larger clonotypes were possibly memory cells re-expressing CD45RA. Clonotypes were defined as single alpha or beta chain sequences, not paired alpha/beta receptors. The abundance of TCRs followed a power law with an exponent that differed between naive and memory subsets yet stayed consistent across the three individuals. The repertoire findings for the naive and memory subsets could not be validated against a ground truth, as none was available. RNA-based TCR counts may be affected by expression changes linked to T cell activation and differentiation. Once error correction was done, more than 90% of naive TCR sequences showed up just once, which made the naive abundance distributions much steeper than those of the memory subsets.

The TCR was taken from a human donor in good health. The chain employs TRBV20-1 and TRBJ1-5; the D gene identity is not certain. The specimen was naive CD8+ T cells from blood. The sample's cell subset or site label is to be understood as: naive T cells, CD45RA high CD27+. The sequenced DNA: TGCAGTGCTAGCGAAGAATATAGCAATCAGCCCCAGCATTTT. The translation is CSASEEYSNQPQHF.